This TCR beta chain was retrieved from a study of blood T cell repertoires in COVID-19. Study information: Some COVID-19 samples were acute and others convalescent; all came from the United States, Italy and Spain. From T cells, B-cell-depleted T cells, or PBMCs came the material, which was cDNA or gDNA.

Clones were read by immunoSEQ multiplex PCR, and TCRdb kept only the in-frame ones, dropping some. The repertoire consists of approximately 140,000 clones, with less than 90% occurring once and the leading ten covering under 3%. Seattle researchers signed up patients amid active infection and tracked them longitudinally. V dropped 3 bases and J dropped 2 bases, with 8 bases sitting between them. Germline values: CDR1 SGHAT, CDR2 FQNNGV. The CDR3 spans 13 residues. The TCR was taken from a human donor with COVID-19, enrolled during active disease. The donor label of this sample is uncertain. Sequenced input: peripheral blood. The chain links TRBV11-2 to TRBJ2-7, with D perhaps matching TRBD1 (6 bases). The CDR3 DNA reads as TGTGCCAGCAGCTTCGGGACACCCTACGAGCAGTACTTC. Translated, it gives CASSFGTPYEQYF.